The 4 T cell receptor beta chains listed next were all sequenced from one sample in a study of shared clonotypes between healthy human individuals. The repertoire was sequenced with immunoSEQ multiplex PCR; TCRdb's copy has only in-frame clones and lacks some. The sample includes some 2,400,000 clones, 90% to 96% of them seen just once. The sequencing sample was made of naive CD4+ T cells sorted from blood. Subset: CD45RA+ positively selected. The receptor source for this set is a man aged 18 to 29 in good health.

This rearrangement joins TRBV9 to TRBJ2-2; D remains unclear. Germline V gene sequence: CDR1 SGDLS, CDR2 YYNGEE. V lost 3 bases and J lost 1, with 19 bases in between. CDR3 length: 18 amino acids. Written as DNA, the CDR3 is TGTGCCAGCAGCGCTCGATCGTTCAATCTTGGGAACACCGGGGAGCTGTTTTTT. It yields the protein CASSARSFNLGNTGELFF.

V gene TRBV7-2 combines with J gene TRBJ1-1; a weak D match, TRBD1 (6 bases). The germline gives CDR1 SGHTA, CDR2 FQGNSA. Trimming pared 1 base from V and 7 bases from J, leaving 13 bases between. The CDR3 has 14 amino acids. CDR3 in DNA: TGTGCCAGCAGCTTAGGGGGGGCTCTTAATGAAGCTTTCTTT. Translation: CASSLGGALNEAFF.

Comment on this clone: The same CDR3 can be traced to other DNA sequences in this sample. This chain connects TRBV10-2 to TRBJ2-7; a possible D gene is TRBD2 (5 bases). CDR3 length: 12 amino acids. Germline lookup yields CDR1 WSHSY and CDR2 SAAADI. Trimming cost V 4 bases and J 3 bases, with 7 bases left between them. Here the CDR3 reads CASSGGGYEQYF. In DNA form, the CDR3 reads TGCGCCAGCAGTGGCGGAGGCTACGAGCAGTACTTC.

The rearrangement joins TRBV2 to TRBJ1-2; maybe TRBD1 (6 bases). V was pared by 7 bases and J by 11 bases, with 23 bases between. The germline V gene has CDR1 SNHLY and CDR2 FYNNEI. CDR3 length: 14 amino acids. The CDR3 sequence is CASITEGGSMLYTF. The CDR3 DNA follows: TGTGCCAGCATCACTGAGGGGGGTTCTATGTTGTACACCTTC.